A selection of T cell receptor beta chains follows, all from one sample in a study of blood T cell repertoires in COVID-19. Clones were read by immunoSEQ multiplex PCR, and TCRdb kept only the in-frame ones, dropping some. The table shows tens of thousands of clones, with 90% to 95% occurring only once. Sequences were obtained from peripheral blood. The receptors were sampled from a man aged 40-50 years with COVID-19, enrolled during active disease. CDR3s include the opening cysteine and the closing phenylalanine or tryptophan. The D gene is left open where the match is weak. Not all rows give a size; the values are once, few, many and, for expanded clones, a class.

D	J	size	length	V	CDR3
.	TRBJ1-1	.	14	TRBV5-1	CASSFQGTNTEAFF
TRBD1	TRBJ2-7	.	14	TRBV5-1	CASSPDRDPYEQYF
TRBD1	TRBJ1-1	.	14	TRBV7-9	CASSQTIDRGLAFF
.	TRBJ1-2	.	15	TRBV27	CASSTRREVNYGYTF
.	TRBJ2-7	.	14	TRBV5-5	CASSLTGMTYEQYF
TRBD2	TRBJ2-3	.	16	TRBV30	CAWSLGGGDSTDTQYF
.	TRBJ2-5	.	15	TRBV29-1	CSVEGGTGQEETQYF
.	TRBJ2-1	.	17	TRBV6-1	CASSEAVSGGSLRFVLF
.	TRBJ2-7	.	12	TRBV3-1/TRBV3-2	CASSPESSEQYF
.	TRBJ2-5	.	11	TRBV5-1	CASSFEETQYF
TRBD1	TRBJ2-7	.	14	TRBV19	CASSDDRASYEQYF
.	TRBJ2-7	.	14	TRBV19	CASSITLSAYEQYF
.	TRBJ2-1	once	15	TRBV5-4	CASSLDGSSYNEQFF
.	TRBJ1-1	.	14	TRBV2	CASSEAGRGTEAFF
TRBD2	TRBJ2-3	.	13	TRBV6-5	CASRVGGRDTQYF
TRBD1	TRBJ2-7	.	14	TRBV12-5	CASGSGQGSYEQYF
TRBD1	TRBJ1-2	once	14	TRBV6-5	CATDRGDWNYGYTF
TRBD2	TRBJ2-1	.	13	TRBV6-5	CATQRDVYNEQFF
TRBD1	TRBJ1-5	.	15	TRBV5-3	CARSAPGQRNQPQHF
TRBD1	TRBJ2-1	.	16	TRBV3-1/TRBV3-2	CASSYRQGARFDEQFF